The 9 T cell receptor beta chains presented below share a single source sample, sequenced in a study of blood T cells in healthy people across ages. For the second PCR, which ran for 7 to 11 cycles, a sample-barcoded 5' primer and a J-beta primer mix were used. TCRdb fed the 5' RACE reads into MiXCR, producing one record per CDR3 protein. The table records 1.5 million to 1.9 million distinct CDR3 sequences, less than 45% of them present only once. The sequenced sample consisted of blood. The receptor source for this set is a young woman in good health.

V gene TRBV18 combines with J gene TRBJ2-5; the D gene is possibly TRBD2 (6 bases). V gave up 2 bases and J gave up 11 bases, with 21 bases separating them. CDR1 is KGHSH, CDR2 LQKENI, per germline. This CDR3 spans 15 amino acids. Here the CDR3 reads CASSPGGPKHNEQYF. Here the CDR3 DNA reads TGTGCCAGCTCACCAGGAGGGCCCAAACATAATGAGCAGTACTTC.

The V gene is TRBV4-1, the J gene TRBJ1-5; no clear D. Germline CDR1 MGHRA, CDR2 YSYEKL. The CDR3 runs to 15 residues. Between the trimmed V and J ends, which lost 4 bases and 4 bases, there was a span of 14 bases. CDR3: CASSPSGQVNQPQHF. In DNA, the CDR3 is TGCGCCAGCAGCCCCTCCGGGCAGGTTAATCAGCCCCAGCATTTT.

The rearrangement joins TRBV24-1 to TRBJ1-1; TRBD1 agrees at 8 bases. Trimming took 4 bases from V and 5 from J; bases not matched to a gene: 5. The CDR3 has 14 residues. Germline V gene data show CDR1 as KGHDR and CDR2 as SFDVKD. CDR3 amino acids: CATSDLRGPTEAFF. CDR3 DNA sequence: TGTGCCACCAGTGACCTCAGGGGGCCTACTGAAGCTTTCTTT.

The chain links TRBV7-2 to TRBJ2-4, with D maybe TRBD1 (6 bases). TRBJ2-5 matches the DNA end more closely, so the J call is doubtful. This CDR3 has 17 residues. The germline gives CDR1 SGHTA, CDR2 FQGNSA. Here the CDR3 reads CASSLVRGTLEQETQYF. The DNA for the CDR3 is TGTGCCAGCAGCTTAGTCCGAGGGACATTAGAGCAAGAGACCCAGTACTTC.

The V gene is TRBV7-2, the J gene TRBJ2-5; D is possibly TRBD1 or TRBD2 (5 bases each). Looked up from germline, CDR1 is SGHTA and CDR2 is FQGNSA. The CDR3 runs to 16 residues. V shed 5 bases and J shed 5 bases, with 21 bases lying between them. CDR3 in DNA: TGTGCCAGCAGCCGCCTTGCCTACAAAGGGGAGGAGACCCAGTACTTC. It yields the protein CASSRLAYKGEETQYF.

The V gene is TRBV9, the J gene TRBJ1-3; perhaps TRBD1 as D (6 bases). CDR1 is SGDLS, CDR2 YYNGEE, per germline. This CDR3 region has 15 residues. V shed 0 bases and J shed 4 bases, with 11 bases lying between them. CDR3 nucleotide sequence: TGTGCCAGCAGCGTAGGGGGGGCCGGAGGAAACACCATATATTTT. It translates to CASSVGGAGGNTIYF.

The chain couples TRBV20-1 to TRBJ1-3; 11 bases map to TRBD1. Germline values: CDR1 DFQATT, CDR2 SNEGSKA (reference sequence). Trimming removed 6 bases from V and 2 bases from J; junction bases left unmatched: 3. The CDR3 is 14 amino acids. In DNA form, the CDR3 reads TGCAGTGCGCTGGACAGGGGGCCTGGAAACACCATATATTTT. This sequence encodes CSALDRGPGNTIYF.

This rearrangement joins TRBV27 to TRBJ1-1; tentatively, D is TRBD1 (5 bases). Trimming cost V 6 bases and J 1 base, with 12 bases left between them. CDR3 length: 14 residues. Looked up from germline, CDR1 is MNHEY and CDR2 is SMNVEV (reference sequence). The CDR3 sequence is CASSPGTSNTEAFF. The DNA of the CDR3 is TGTGCCAGCAGCCCTGGGACGTCGAACACTGAAGCTTTCTTT.

This chain uses TRBV20-1 with TRBJ1-5; 8 nucleotides align to TRBD1. Germline CDR1 and CDR2: DFQATT and SNEGSKA (reference sequence). The CDR3 is 15 amino acids. The ends lost 6 bases at V and 0 bases at J; junction bases unmatched: 7. The CDR3 region is CSATRTGTSNQPQHF. In nucleotides, the CDR3 is TGCAGTGCCACCAGGACAGGGACTAGCAATCAGCCCCAGCATTTT.